This T cell receptor (beta chain) originates from a study of shared clonotypes between healthy human individuals (dated by TCRdb to 2018 to 2021). With respect to the entire study: The cohort comprised a couple of women and a few men aged 18 to 49 years. Per donor, leukapheresis produced somewhere between about 0.94 and 9 billion PBMCs. Blood TCR repertoires of a handful of healthy adults were deeply sequenced to estimate repertoire size and the extent of clonotype sharing between individuals. Per donor, three plates each were used for CD4 naive and CD4 memory, two for CD8 naive, and one for CD8 memory. Libraries were prepared and TCR repertoires were sequenced by different laboratories using diverse techniques, in order to increase sequencing depth and limit assay-specific biases.

Beyond this particular receptor, the publication reports: Across four donors, around 5% of naive CD4, approximately 3.5% of naive CD8, approximately 2.5% of memory CD4, and 0.4% of memory CD8 clonotypes were shared. Naive subsets generally had larger estimated clonotype richness than memory subsets did. The small number of donors limited the genetic and exposure-history diversity represented. Sampling was restricted to blood, and TCR repertoires in tissues likely differ from the TCR repertoires found in blood. Based on pairwise subsampling, the degree of clonotype sharing among donors was expected to be affected by sequencing depth. Rarefaction of sorted-subset datasets indicated incomplete sequencing despite the large sequencing depth. Clonotypes shared by all four sorted-subset donors showed higher generation probabilities than non-shared clonotypes.

Of note for this clone: Its antigen specificity is not known. The sample holds no much larger clone one base away, and base qualities are not on file.

TCR CDR3 regions were amplified from genomic DNA by multiplex PCR using the deep immunoSEQ assay. Extracted genomic DNA from each cell subset was distributed evenly across all wells of several immunoSEQ 96-well plates, and each plate was treated as a replicate. For sorted subsets, each replicate PCR was loaded with roughly 190 ng genomic DNA, equivalent to some 31,000 T cell genomes. Purified libraries were quantified with a Qubit 3.0 fluorometer, sized on a Bioanalyzer 2100, and re-quantified with the KAPA Library Quantification kit. A separate single-read 150-cycle Illumina NextSeq 550 flow cell was used to sequence each immunoSEQ 96-well plate. Regarding the original processing steps: Because the immunoSEQ output held only junctional sequences and lacked quality scores, the filtering could not match the filtering applied to full-length reads. To assign V/J genes and CDR3, sequences were annotated using PyIR, a Python wrapper for IgBLAST v1.9, with IMGT germline references. Reads with weak V/J assignments (E-value above 1e-6), missing CDR3, stop codons, out-of-frame junctions, or ambiguous translated residues were removed. V3J clonotypes were defined by identical inferred V gene, J gene, and CDR3 amino acid sequence. Percentage overlap between repertoires was computed as shared unique clonotypes divided by the size of the smaller repertoire. Three approaches were used to assess repertoire richness: RTK rarefaction, the Chao1 estimator, and Recon v2.1 estimates of unobserved clonotypes. For all TCRbeta clonotypes obtained by the gDNA method from four donors, generation probabilities were computed with OLGA. As stored in TCRdb, this immuneACCESS dataset retains in-frame rearrangements with V and J assigned. A fraction of the clones does not appear; measured against another copy, unresolved V genes explain less than half of the discrepancy, and the remainder lacks a known reason. For V, J and clone size, that table is used; D and trimming come from the DNA. This sample holds about 2 million clones; roughly 94% were observed only once. 0.13% of the sample belongs to the ten largest clones.

Germline trimming amounts to 6 bases on V and 3 bases on J, with 11 as the count of junction bases outside the gene matches. Its CDR3 holds 15 amino acids, cysteine through phenylalanine. Of all the DNA, just the CDR3 is kept, 45 bases in frame from base 1. Looking up the germline V gene yields CDR1 MNHNS and CDR2 SASEGT. The donors were healthy, HIV-negative adults with no recently reported acute infections or vaccinations. Only Caucasian adults living in Nashville, Tennessee, USA were represented among the donors. CD4+ T cells were enriched through magnetic negative selection, after which naive cells were positively selected on CD45RA and the remaining negative fraction served as the memory subset. Blood was collected by leukapheresis, and PBMCs were isolated by Ficoll-Histopaque density gradient centrifugation and then cryopreserved in liquid nitrogen vapor phase. Purity and quantity of every magnetically sorted T cell population were checked by analytical flow cytometry. Genomic DNA was isolated from every sorted fraction and measured by UV absorbance on a Nanodrop 2000c.

This chain is built from TRBV6-1 and TRBJ2-7, with 7 middle bases fitting TRBD1. The sequence was obtained from a man aged 18 to 30 in good health. The sequenced sample was naive CD4+ T cells sorted from blood. What this sample's cell subset or site label stands for: CD45RA+ positively selected. CDR3 sequence: CASRGDRARVYEQYF. The sequence in DNA is TGTGCCAGCAGGGGGGACAGAGCTAGAGTCTACGAGCAGTACTTC.